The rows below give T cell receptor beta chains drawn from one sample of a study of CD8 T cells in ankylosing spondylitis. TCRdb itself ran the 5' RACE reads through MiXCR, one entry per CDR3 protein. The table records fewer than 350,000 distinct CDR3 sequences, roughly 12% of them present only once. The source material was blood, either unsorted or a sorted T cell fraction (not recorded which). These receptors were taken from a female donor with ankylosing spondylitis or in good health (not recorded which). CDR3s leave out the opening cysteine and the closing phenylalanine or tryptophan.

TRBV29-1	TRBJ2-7	SVEGGVTYEQY
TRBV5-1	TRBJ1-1	ASSPRGRNTEAF
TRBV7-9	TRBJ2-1	ASSKLAGGKNEQF
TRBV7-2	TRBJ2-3	ASSLRIGAGATDTQY
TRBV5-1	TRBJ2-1	ASSFLRQGARNEQF
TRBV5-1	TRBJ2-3	ASSQFSPLTQDTQY
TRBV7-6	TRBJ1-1	ASSFKGGDTEAF
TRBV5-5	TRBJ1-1	ASSFDGINTEAF
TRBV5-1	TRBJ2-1	ASSFGLGTADNEQF
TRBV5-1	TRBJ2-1	ASSSPGLIGDEQF
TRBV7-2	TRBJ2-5	ASSLDGLAEETQY
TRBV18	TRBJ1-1	ASSQDTNTEAF
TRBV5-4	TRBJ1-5	ASSLAPEHRPQH
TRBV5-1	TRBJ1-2	ASSLDGQGAVGYGYT
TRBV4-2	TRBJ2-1	ASGPTGLYNEQF
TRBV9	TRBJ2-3	ASSVGTGYTTDTQY
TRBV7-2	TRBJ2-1	ASSPDVSSYNEQF
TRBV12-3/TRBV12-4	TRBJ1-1	ASRGDTEAF
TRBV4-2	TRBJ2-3	ASRPGAGGDTQY
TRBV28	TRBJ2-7	ASSPPDRVGYEQY
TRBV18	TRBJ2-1	ASSPGENYNEQF
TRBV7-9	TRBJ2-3	ASSPQADGTDTQY
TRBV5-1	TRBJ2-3	ASSLGLAGGPTSTDTQY
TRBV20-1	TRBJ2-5	SASLGIGSEKETQY
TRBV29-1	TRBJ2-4	SVEGGGMDIQY
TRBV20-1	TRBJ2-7	SARDFSDYEQY
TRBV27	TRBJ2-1	ASSFLDPHEQF
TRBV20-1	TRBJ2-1	SARSALAGTYNEQF
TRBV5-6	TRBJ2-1	ASYRRTGILWEQF
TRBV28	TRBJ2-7	ASSFLVGEQY
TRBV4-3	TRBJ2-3	ASSPVGALDTQY
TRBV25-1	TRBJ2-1	ASSVRLAGWDEQF
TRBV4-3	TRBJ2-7	ASSRAGLGLGEQY
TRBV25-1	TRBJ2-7	ASSEAGAVYEQY
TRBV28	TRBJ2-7	ASSPVSGTGRLEQY
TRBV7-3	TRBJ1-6	ASSRDSSQPLH
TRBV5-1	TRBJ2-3	ASSFRRDLTDTQY
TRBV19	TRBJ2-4	ASSTGVGMDIQY
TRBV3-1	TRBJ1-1	ASSQGYFGQAF
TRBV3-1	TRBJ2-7	ASSPTSGRSYEQY
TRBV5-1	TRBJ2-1	ASSERIRLNEQF
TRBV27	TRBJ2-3	ASSSLGLASDTQY
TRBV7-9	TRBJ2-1	ASSSGVGVSWNEQF
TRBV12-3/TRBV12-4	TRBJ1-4	ASSPTGRQNEKLF
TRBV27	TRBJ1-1	ASSWRGLTEAF
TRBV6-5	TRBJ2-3	ASRSMGTSGTDTQY
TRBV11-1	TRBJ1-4	ASSLSLDIPTEKLF
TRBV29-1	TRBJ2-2	SALQGHTGELF
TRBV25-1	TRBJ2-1	ASRPLSSYNEQF
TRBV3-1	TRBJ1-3	ASSPDVLSSGNTIY